This TCR beta chain is from a study of cytomegalovirus exposure and HLA in healthy donors. A multiplex PCR was run with 60 Vbeta primers and 13 Jbeta primers. Assay: immunoSEQ multiplex PCR; the TCRdb copy retains only in-frame clones and omits some. The table includes fewer than 250,000 clones, roughly 84% detected once. Trimming took 3 bases from V and 5 from J, leaving 16 bases between them. The germline gives CDR1 SGHTA, CDR2 FQGNSA. The CDR3 contains 15 residues. The sequenced sample was PBMCs. The rearrangement uses TRBV7-2 and TRBJ1-2; possible D gene TRBD1, 6 bases. The receptor comes from a girl aged 10-17 years in good health and CMV-seronegative. In DNA, the CDR3 is TGTGCCAGCAGCTTTGAGCGGGGGGCAACTTATGGCTACACCTTC. Translating it yields CASSFERGATYGYTF.